Listed below are T cell receptor beta chains from one sample, sequenced in a study of patients and donors after allogeneic stem cell transplantation. TCRdb redid the calling of the RT-PCR reads with MiXCR, one entry per CDR3 protein. The table shows 920,000 or so distinct CDR3 sequences, with roughly 18% occurring only once. The sequenced material came from blood, either unsorted or a sorted T cell fraction (not recorded which). Receptor source: a human donor who was either an allogeneic HSCT recipient or a stem cell or donor lymphocyte infusion donor (not recorded which). It is not recorded whose cells these are; they may come from a transplant donor. Both conserved end residues are part of each CDR3. Fields, in order: D gene, clone size, J gene, V gene, CDR3 DNA, CDR3 protein. D genes are given only for firm matches. Clone size appears in some rows only: once, few, many, or a class for an expanded clone.

TRBD1 . TRBJ2-1 TRBV7-3 TGTGCCAGCAGCTTAAGGCCTGGACAGGGGGCGCAGGGTGAGCAGTTCTTC CASSLRPGQGAQGEQFF
TRBD2 . TRBJ2-7 TRBV2 TGTGCCAGCAGGATTGGGACTAGCGGGGGGGTATCCTACGAGCAGTACTTC CASRIGTSGGVSYEQYF
. . TRBJ2-1 TRBV3-1 TGTGCCAGCAGCCTGGACCCTAGGAATGAGCAGTTCTTC CASSLDPRNEQFF
TRBD1 . TRBJ1-1 TRBV5-1 TGCGCCAGCACGCCGACAGGGTTCACTGAAGCTTTCTTT CASTPTGFTEAFF
TRBD2 few TRBJ2-3 TRBV9 TGTGCCAGCGGGCCCTCAGCGGGGGGGGACCACACAGATACGCAGTATTTT CASGPSAGGDHTDTQYF
. few TRBJ1-5 TRBV15 TGTGCCACCAGCAGAGGTGTTGGTGGTGCGGTTGGCAATCAGCCCCAGCATTTT CATSRGVGGAVGNQPQHF
. . TRBJ2-6 TRBV12-3/TRBV12-4 TGTGCCAGCAGTTGGACCGTATCTGGGGCCAACGTCCTGACTTTC CASSWTVSGANVLTF
TRBD1 . TRBJ1-3 TRBV7-9 TGTGCCAGCAGCCTATTGACAGGGGATTTGGCTGGAAACACCATATATTTT CASSLLTGDLAGNTIYF
. many TRBJ1-4 TRBV27 TGTGCCAGCAGTTTATTGGGCGGGACAAGAGAAAAACTGTTTTTT CASSLLGGTREKLFF
TRBD1 . TRBJ2-7 TRBV12-3/TRBV12-4 TGTGCCAGCAGTACAGGGGCTCTTGGGGAGCAGTACTTC CASSTGALGEQYF
. . TRBJ1-2 TRBV12-3/TRBV12-4 TGTGCCAGCAGTCTCCGGGGCTCCCAGGGGTATGGCTACACCTTC CASSLRGSQGYGYTF
. . TRBJ2-7 TRBV4-3 TGCGCCAGCAGCCAAGACGCAGGGAACGAGCAGTACTTC CASSQDAGNEQYF
TRBD2 few TRBJ2-7 TRBV20-1 TGCAGTGCTAGACGATCGGGAGGGCCACGATATGAGCAGTACTTC CSARRSGGPRYEQYF
TRBD1 . TRBJ2-7 TRBV2 TGTGCCAGCAGTGAGACGACAGGGGGCTACGAGCAGTACTTC CASSETTGGYEQYF
. few TRBJ1-1 TRBV20-1 TGCAGTGCGAGCCGGCCGGATGAAGCTTTCTTT CSASRPDEAFF
. . TRBJ2-7 TRBV7-9 TGTGCCAGCAGCTTAGTCCCAGCCGGGGCAGGAAAATACGAGCAGTACTTC CASSLVPAGAGKYEQYF
TRBD2 few TRBJ2-1 TRBV4-1 TGCGCCAGCAGCCAAACGCCGAGGGGAGGGGCCAAGGGGAATGAGCAGTTCTTC CASSQTPRGGAKGNEQFF
. many TRBJ2-3 TRBV6-5 TGTGCCAGCAGTTACTGGGGCGGAAGGAGCACAGATACGCAGTATTTT CASSYWGGRSTDTQYF
TRBD1 . TRBJ2-1 TRBV10-3 TGTGCCATCAGCCGACAGGGATCTGAGCAGTTCTTC CAISRQGSEQFF
TRBD2 many TRBJ2-7 TRBV5-6 TGTGCCAGCAGCTTGGTCCGAGGGACTAAATCCTCCTACGAGCAGTACTTC CASSLVRGTKSSYEQYF
. . TRBJ2-7 TRBV3-1 TGTGCCAGCAGCCAAGTGACGGAACCGACATACGAGCAGTACTTC CASSQVTEPTYEQYF
TRBD1 few TRBJ2-1 TRBV27 TGTGCCAGCAGTACGCCTGGGACAGGGGCGAATGAGCAGTTCTTC CASSTPGTGANEQFF
. few TRBJ2-2 TRBV5-6 TGTGCCAGCAGCCCTCTTCGGGGGTACACCGGGGAGCTGTTTTTT CASSPLRGYTGELFF
TRBD1 . TRBJ1-2 TRBV29-1 TGCAGCGTTGAAGAGGATCGGGACAGGGGTTATGGCTACACCTTC CSVEEDRDRGYGYTF
. few TRBJ2-2 TRBV7-3 TGTGCCAGCAAGGACACGGGGCTAACCGGGGAGCTGTTTTTT CASKDTGLTGELFF
. . TRBJ2-6 TRBV25-1 TGTGCCAGCAGTGTCCAGATCTCTGGGGCCAACGTCCTGACTTTC CASSVQISGANVLTF
. . TRBJ2-1 TRBV6-2/TRBV6-3 TGTGCCAGCAGTTACCAGGGGCCCTACAATGAGCAGTTCTTC CASSYQGPYNEQFF
. many TRBJ2-2 TRBV12-3/TRBV12-4 TGTGCCAGCAGTTTACCAGAGGCCGGGGAGCTGTTTTTT CASSLPEAGELFF
. many TRBJ2-7 TRBV3-1 TGTGCCAGCAGAAAGGGTTACTCCGAGCAGTACTTC CASRKGYSEQYF
. . TRBJ2-2 TRBV20-1 TGCAGTGCTAGAGATAGAACCGGGGCGGGAAGAACCGGGGAGCTGTTTTTT CSARDRTGAGRTGELFF
. many TRBJ1-2 TRBV12-3/TRBV12-4 TGTGCCAGCAGTTTGGGCGCGAGGGGGAACTATGGCTACACCTTC CASSLGARGNYGYTF
. . TRBJ1-3 TRBV6-1 TGTGCCAGCAGTGAAGGGAATATCGGAAACACCATATATTTT CASSEGNIGNTIYF
. few TRBJ2-1 TRBV14 TGTGCCAGCAGCCAAGATAAGACTAGTCGCGGTGAGCAGTTCTTC CASSQDKTSRGEQFF
TRBD2 few TRBJ2-5 TRBV6-1 TGTGCCACCCGGGGGGGGAGCAGACAAGAGACCCAGTACTTC CATRGGSRQETQYF
. . TRBJ1-2 TRBV9 TGTGCCAGCAGCCCCGGGGCCCACTATGGCTACACCTTC CASSPGAHYGYTF
. . TRBJ2-1 TRBV20-1 TGCAGTGCTTCCGAGGAGTTCTTC CSASEEFF
TRBD1 few TRBJ2-7 TRBV20-1 TGCAGTGCTAGTTGGGGAGCAGGGGGCCTACCCTACGAGCAGTACTTC CSASWGAGGLPYEQYF
. . TRBJ2-2 TRBV5-1 TGCGCCAGCAGCTTGCGCCTCCGGTCGGGGGAGCTGTTTTTT CASSLRLRSGELFF
TRBD2 few TRBJ2-5 TRBV24-1 TGTGCCACCAGTGAGGGGTCTAGCGGCTCATTCCCAGAGACCCAGTACTTC CATSEGSSGSFPETQYF
. few TRBJ2-5 TRBV15 TGTGCCACCAGCAGAGAGGGTACGGAGACCCAGTACTTC CATSREGTETQYF
. . TRBJ2-4 TRBV28 TGTGCCAGCAGTTTATATGCCCAAACGGGAAACATTCAGTACTTC CASSLYAQTGNIQYF
TRBD2 few TRBJ2-5 TRBV12-3/TRBV12-4 TGTGCCAGCAGCGGATTTAGCGGGGGGGTCCTAGAGACCCAGTACTTC CASSGFSGGVLETQYF
. . TRBJ2-7 TRBV19 TGTGCCAGTAGTATGGCCAGCGGCAACGAGCAGTACTTC CASSMASGNEQYF
TRBD1 few TRBJ1-3 TRBV6-1 TGTGCCAGCAGTGCTTCGACAGGGCGAAAAAACACCATATATTTT CASSASTGRKNTIYF
. few TRBJ1-2 TRBV6-1 TGTGCCAGCCGGGGTGCGGGCCTCAACTATGGCTACACCTTC CASRGAGLNYGYTF
. few TRBJ1-1 TRBV7-6 TGTGCCAGCAGGGATCGACTCGGGGTCAACACTGAAGCTTTCTTT CASRDRLGVNTEAFF
TRBD1 many TRBJ2-7 TRBV10-3 TGTGCCATCTCATACCGGGACAGCTCCTACGAGCAGTACTTC CAISYRDSSYEQYF
TRBD1 many TRBJ2-5 TRBV12-3/TRBV12-4 TGTGCCAGTATCCTGACAGGGTTAGGAGAGACCCAGTACTTC CASILTGLGETQYF
TRBD1 many TRBJ2-7 TRBV4-1 TGCGCCAGCAGCCAAGATAAGGGGGCCAGCTCCTACGAGCAGTACTTC CASSQDKGASSYEQYF
. . TRBJ1-5 TRBV6-5 TGTGCCAGCAGTTACTCTTCCGGCCGTAGCAATCAGCCCCAGCATTTT CASSYSSGRSNQPQHF
TRBD2 many TRBJ2-7 TRBV5-1 TGTGCCAGCAGCTTAGCGGGGGAGCAGTACTTC CASSLAGEQYF
. . TRBJ1-5 TRBV29-1 TGCAGCGTTGCCCAGGGGCTCAATCAGCCCCAGCATTTT CSVAQGLNQPQHF
. few TRBJ1-2 TRBV4-2 TGTGCCAGCAGCCCGGGGCCCGGGCCCTATGGCTACACCTTC CASSPGPGPYGYTF